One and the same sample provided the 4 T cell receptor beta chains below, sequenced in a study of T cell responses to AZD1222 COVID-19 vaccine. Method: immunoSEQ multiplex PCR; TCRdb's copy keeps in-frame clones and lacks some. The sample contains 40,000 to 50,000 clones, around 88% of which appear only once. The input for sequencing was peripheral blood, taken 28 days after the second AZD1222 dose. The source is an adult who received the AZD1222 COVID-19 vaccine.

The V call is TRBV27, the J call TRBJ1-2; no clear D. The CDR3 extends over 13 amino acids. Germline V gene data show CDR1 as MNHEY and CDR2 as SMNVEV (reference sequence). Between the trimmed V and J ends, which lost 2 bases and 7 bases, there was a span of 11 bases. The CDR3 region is CASSLNTRVGYTF. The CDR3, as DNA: TGTGCCAGCAGTTTAAACACAAGGGTTGGCTACACCTTC.

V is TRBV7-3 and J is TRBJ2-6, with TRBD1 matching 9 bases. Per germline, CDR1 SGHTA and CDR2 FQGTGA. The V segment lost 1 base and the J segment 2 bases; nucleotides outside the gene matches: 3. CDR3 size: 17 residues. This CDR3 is CASSLKGQGTGANVLTF. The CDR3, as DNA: TGTGCCAGCAGCTTAAAGGGACAGGGAACTGGGGCCAACGTCCTGACTTTC.

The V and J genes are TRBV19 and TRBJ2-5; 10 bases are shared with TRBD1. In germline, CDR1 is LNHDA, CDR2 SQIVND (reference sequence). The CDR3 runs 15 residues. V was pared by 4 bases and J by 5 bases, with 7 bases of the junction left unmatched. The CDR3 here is CASSTIGGQGETQYF. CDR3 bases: TGTGCCAGTAGTACGATAGGGGGACAGGGGGAGACCCAGTACTTC.

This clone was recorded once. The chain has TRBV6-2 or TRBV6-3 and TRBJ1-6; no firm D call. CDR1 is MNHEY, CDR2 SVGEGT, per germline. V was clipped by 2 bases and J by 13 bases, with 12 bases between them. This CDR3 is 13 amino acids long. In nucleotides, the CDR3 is TGTGCCAGCAGTTACAGAACATCGACTCCCCTCCACTTT. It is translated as CASSYRTSTPLHF.